The present T cell receptor beta chain was sequenced within a study of Ad26.COV2.S vaccination and SARS-CoV-2 variants. The overall study: Administration of Ad26.COV2.S was intramuscular, either once or twice 56 days apart.

The CDR3 extends over 16 amino acids. Germline CDR1 SNHLY, CDR2 FYNNEI. With V trimmed by 6 bases and J by 2 bases, 11 bases remained unmatched. Sequencing was performed with immunoSEQ multiplex PCR; in TCRdb, only in-frame clones are kept and a portion is missing. Altogether a few hundred thousand clones are present, around 89% being singletons, with the ten largest covering 3.6%. The treatment: approximately 18 received Ad26.COV2.S at low or high dose, single or two shots; 5 received placebo; per-sample allocation not given. Specimen acquisition occurred on day 63 following the initial vaccine or placebo injection. As concerns this clone: Its antigen is undetermined.

Points from the study as a whole: Vaccinees showed greater spike-specific TCR breadth than placebo recipients.

This receptor was taken from a person aged 18-60 years who received the Ad26.COV2.S COVID-19 vaccine or a placebo. The specimen comprised peripheral blood, sampled in a trial of Ad26.COV2.S vaccine versus placebo. This chain links TRBV2 with TRBJ1-1; 8 nucleotides match TRBD1. CDR3 residues: CASRVGAGQGNTEAFF. In DNA form, the CDR3 reads TGTGCCAGCAGAGTCGGGGCTGGACAGGGAAACACTGAAGCTTTCTTT.